This entry lists 6 T cell receptor beta chains sequenced from one sample in a study of T cells expressing NK-cell markers. TCRdb reprocessed the 5' RACE reads, keeping one entry per CDR3 protein, no DNA. The repertoire table contains 1,000 to 1,500 distinct CDR3 sequences. Input material: blood T cells: a sorted CD56 or NKG2C T cell subset, CD4+ or CD8+ T cells, or bulk PBMC T cells (not recorded which). All receptors come from a woman in her late teens or twenties in good health.

This clonotype is deemed medium-sized (0.01 to 0.1%) by its frequency. The J gene is TRBJ1-6, the V gene TRBV9. Germline CDR1 and CDR2: SGDLS and YYNGEE. The CDR3 sequence is 15 residues long. This CDR3 reads CASSEESPYNSPLHF.

Judged by frequency, this clonotype is large. This sequence joins TRBV12-3 or TRBV12-4 and TRBJ2-5; the D gene TCRdb calls, TRBD1, cannot be checked with no DNA. There are 16 residues in the CDR3. CDR3 sequence reads: CASSRSEGGIMETQYF.

The chain has TRBV28 and TRBJ2-7. Germline V lookup: CDR1 MDHEN, CDR2 SYDVKM. CDR3 length: 13 residues. Here the CDR3 reads CASSPEYRFHQYF.

The V gene is TRBV20-1, the J gene TRBJ2-2. The CDR3 sequence is 15 residues long. Per germline, CDR1 DFQATT and CDR2 SNEGSKA (reference sequence). The CDR3 region is CSARDMRSSSGELFF.

According to its frequency, this clonotype is medium-sized (0.01 to 0.1%). V and J are TRBV12-3 or TRBV12-4 and TRBJ1-1. The CDR3 sequence is 14 residues long. This CDR3 is CASSLSQTLAEAFF.

CDR3 in amino acids: CASSLARYGTTYGYTF. The J gene is TRBJ1-2, the V gene TRBV7-4; the TCRdb call, TRBD1, lacks DNA for checking. CDR1 and CDR2 (germline): SGHVT, SQSDAQ. The CDR3 spans 16 residues.